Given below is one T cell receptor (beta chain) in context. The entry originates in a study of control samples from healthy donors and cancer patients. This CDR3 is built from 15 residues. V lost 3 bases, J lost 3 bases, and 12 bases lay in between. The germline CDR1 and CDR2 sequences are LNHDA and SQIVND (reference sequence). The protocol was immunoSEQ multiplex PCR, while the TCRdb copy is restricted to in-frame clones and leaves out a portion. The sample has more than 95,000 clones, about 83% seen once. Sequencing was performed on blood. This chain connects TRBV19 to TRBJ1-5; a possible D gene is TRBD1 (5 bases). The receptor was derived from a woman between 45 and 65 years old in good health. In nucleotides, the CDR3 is TGTGCCAGTAGTATTCAAGGCAGGGACAATCAGCCCCAGCATTTT. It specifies CASSIQGRDNQPQHF.